This T cell receptor (beta chain) was captured in a study of T-cell memory formation after mild COVID-19. Across the study: Clusters of TCRs were largely donor specific. General study results and limits: Pre-infection memory carried some responding clones, suggesting that cross-reactive memory joined.

On this clonotype: Its target is not known.

TCR alpha and TCR beta cDNA libraries with sample barcodes and UMIs came from 5'RACE using constant-segment primers. TCRdb called the 5' RACE reads again in MiXCR, with one record for every CDR3 protein. This repertoire shows around 300,000 distinct CDR3 sequences, roughly 13% found once; its top ten account for about 20%. The germline V gene encodes CDR1 SQVTM and CDR2 ANQGSEA. The CDR3 length is 14 residues. Germline trimming cut 0 bases from V and 10 bases from J; bases unmatched to any gene: 5. The TCR comes from a man in his late teens or twenties who had mild COVID-19 (a few samples of this study predate the infection). Cell type and time point are not known. The V and J genes are TRBV29-1 and TRBJ1-4, with 10 bases identical to TRBD1. The source material was PBMCs or a T cell subset sorted from them (not recorded which). The CDR3, as DNA: TGCAGCGTTGAAGATTATCGGGACAGGGGAAAACTGTTTTTT. This gives the protein CSVEDYRDRGKLFF. Full variable domain (rest looked up from reference TRBV29-1 and TRBJ1-4): SAVISQKPSRDICQRGTSLTIQCQVDSQVTMMFWYRQQPGQSLTLIATANQGSEATYESGFVIDKFPISRPNLTFSTLTVSNMSPEDSSIYLCSVEDYRDRGKLFFGSGTQLSVL.